These T cell receptor beta chains were read from a single sample in a study of blood T cell repertoires in COVID-19. Assay: immunoSEQ multiplex PCR; the TCRdb copy retains only in-frame clones and omits some. There are 95,000 to 150,000 clones in the sample; 75% to 90% occur only once, and approximately 27% lies in the top ten. The specimen was peripheral blood. Receptors were obtained from a man between 65 and 85 years old with active or convalescent COVID-19. Both conserved end residues are part of each CDR3. Each record gives: CDR3 protein, CDR3 DNA, clone size, J gene, V gene, D gene. D genes are given only for firm matches. Rows give clone size only sometimes, using once, few, many, or a class for an expanded clone.

CASSLRRDLYEQYF | TGTGCCAGCAGTTTACGGCGGGACCTCTACGAGCAGTACTTC | . | TRBJ2-7 | TRBV28 | .
CASRSSGRNEQFF | TGTGCCAGCAGAAGTAGCGGGAGGAATGAGCAGTTCTTC | . | TRBJ2-1 | TRBV27 | TRBD2
CASSFGRTVSGYTF | TGTGCCAGCAGTTTCGGTAGGACAGTCTCGGGCTACACCTTC | . | TRBJ1-2 | TRBV28 | .
CASTLSGSTSYEQYF | TGTGCCAGTACCTTAAGCGGGAGCACGTCCTACGAGCAGTACTTC | . | TRBJ2-7 | TRBV7-9 | TRBD2
CASSQDRGNQPQHF | TGCGCCAGCAGCCAAGACAGGGGGAATCAGCCCCAGCATTTT | . | TRBJ1-5 | TRBV4-1 | TRBD1
CATSDRLAGDFEQFF | TGTGCCACCAGTGATCGACTAGCGGGAGATTTTGAGCAGTTCTTC | . | TRBJ2-1 | TRBV24-1 | TRBD2
CASSLRRGLNEQFF | TGTGCCAGCAGTTTGAGGCGGGGGTTGAATGAGCAGTTCTTC | . | TRBJ2-1 | TRBV28 | TRBD2
CSASTGILNEQFF | TGCAGTGCTAGTACCGGGATACTCAATGAGCAGTTCTTC | . | TRBJ2-1 | TRBV20-1 | .
CASHGDSGNTIYF | TGTGCCAGTCACGGGGACTCTGGAAACACCATATATTTT | . | TRBJ1-3 | TRBV18 | .
CASSLSRVNEKLFF | TGTGCCAGCAGTTTATCGAGGGTAAATGAAAAACTGTTTTTT | . | TRBJ1-4 | TRBV28 | .
CASSPNAGQTTDTQYF | TGTGCCAGCTCACCCAACGCGGGACAGACAACAGATACGCAGTATTTT | . | TRBJ2-3 | TRBV18 | .
CASSPARTDYEQYF | TGTGCCAGCTCACCCGCTAGGACAGACTACGAGCAGTACTTC | . | TRBJ2-7 | TRBV18 | .
CASSKSAQNPGGEGLAEITGELFF | TGTGCCAGCAGCAAATCAGCCCAAAATCCAGGGGGCGAAGGGCTAGCGGAGATAACCGGGGAGCTGTTTTTT | . | TRBJ2-2 | TRBV21-1 | .
CASSPRRNEHYGYTF | TGTGCCAGCAGCCCCCGGAGAAACGAGCACTATGGCTACACCTTC | . | TRBJ1-2 | TRBV7-2 | .
CASSPDTLSLHF | TGTGCCAGCAGTCCAGACACCTTATCCCTCCACTTT | . | TRBJ1-6 | TRBV6-6 | .
CASSPPRAGTGNEQFF | TGTGCCAGCTCTCCCCCGCGAGCGGGAACAGGCAATGAGCAGTTCTTC | . | TRBJ2-1 | TRBV18 | TRBD2
CASSTASSYNEQFF | TGTGCCAGTAGTACCGCGAGCTCCTACAATGAGCAGTTCTTC | . | TRBJ2-1 | TRBV19 | .
CASSLLPAENQPQHF | TGTGCCAGCAGCTTGCTCCCGGCGGAGAATCAGCCCCAGCATTTT | . | TRBJ1-5 | TRBV5-5 | .
CATSETGTGETQYF | TGTGCCACCAGTGAGACAGGGACTGGGGAGACCCAGTACTTC | once | TRBJ2-5 | TRBV24-1 | .
CASSERGRQGGDTGELFF | TGTGCCAGCAGTGAGCGGGGGAGACAGGGGGGCGACACCGGGGAGCTGTTTTTT | . | TRBJ2-2 | TRBV2 | TRBD1
CASSLVAGNANTIYF | TGCGCCAGCAGCTTGGTGGCAGGGAATGCAAACACCATATATTTT | few | TRBJ1-3 | TRBV5-1 | .
CASSFGQGRMGGYTF | TGTGCCAGCAGCTTCGGACAGGGCAGGATGGGAGGCTACACCTTC | once | TRBJ1-2 | TRBV11-2 | TRBD1
CSAADYEQYF | TGCAGTGCTGCGGACTACGAGCAGTACTTC | . | TRBJ2-7 | TRBV20-1 | .
CASSLQGRTETQYF | TGTGCCAGCAGTTTGCAGGGAAGAACAGAGACCCAGTACTTC | . | TRBJ2-5 | TRBV28 | .
CASSYSRTSGDYEQYF | TGTGCCAGCAGTTACTCCCGGACTAGCGGGGACTACGAGCAGTACTTC | . | TRBJ2-7 | TRBV6-5 | TRBD2
CASSPPGQGLYGYTF | TGTGCCAGCTCACCGCCGGGACAGGGGCTCTATGGCTACACCTTC | once | TRBJ1-2 | TRBV18 | TRBD1
CASRSIPGTEAFF | TGTGCCAGCAGATCAATACCGGGAACTGAAGCTTTCTTT | . | TRBJ1-1 | TRBV7-2 | .
CASSQGTGGSTDTQYF | TGTGCCAGCAGCCAGGGGACAGGGGGAAGCACAGATACGCAGTATTTT | . | TRBJ2-3 | TRBV28 | TRBD1
CASSLSGTNTGELFF | TGTGCCAGCAGCTTAAGCGGGACGAACACCGGGGAGCTGTTTTTT | . | TRBJ2-2 | TRBV7-9 | TRBD2
CASSQAGGSYNEQFF | TGTGCCAGCAGTCAAGCGGGAGGTTCCTACAATGAGCAGTTCTTC | . | TRBJ2-1 | TRBV3-1/TRBV3-2 | TRBD2
CSVEDFGGYEQYF | TGCAGCGTTGAAGATTTTGGGGGGTACGAGCAGTACTTC | . | TRBJ2-7 | TRBV29-1 | .
CASSLGSAGVGQETQYF | TGCGCCAGCAGCTTGGGAAGTGCGGGAGTAGGCCAAGAGACCCAGTACTTC | once | TRBJ2-5 | TRBV5-1 | TRBD2
CASSEDNSYNSPLHF | TGTGCCAGCAGCGAGGACAACTCCTATAATTCACCCCTCCACTTT | . | TRBJ1-6 | TRBV7-2 | .
CASSLPGAAWAYEQYF | TGTGCCAGCAGTTTACCTGGGGCAGCTTGGGCCTACGAGCAGTACTTC | . | TRBJ2-7 | TRBV28 | .
CASSQVTSGRGTDTQYF | TGCGCCAGCAGCCAAGTGACTAGCGGAAGGGGCACAGATACGCAGTATTTT | . | TRBJ2-3 | TRBV4-1 | TRBD2
CSAGTASNTGELFF | TGCAGCGCCGGGACAGCATCGAACACCGGGGAGCTGTTTTTT | . | TRBJ2-2 | TRBV29-1 | TRBD1
CATSASNDRARIADTQYF | TGTGCCACCAGTGCTTCCAATGACAGGGCGAGGATCGCAGATACGCAGTATTTT | . | TRBJ2-3 | TRBV24-1 | TRBD1
CASSSSGSPGPEQFF | TGTGCCAGCAGCTCCAGCGGGAGTCCTGGGCCGGAGCAGTTCTTC | . | TRBJ2-1 | TRBV6-5 | TRBD2
CASGEAQPQHF | TGTGCCAGCGGGGAGGCCCAGCCCCAGCATTTT | . | TRBJ1-5 | TRBV2 | .
CASRLDRAGNTIYF | TGTGCCAGCAGGTTGGACAGGGCAGGAAACACCATATATTTT | . | TRBJ1-3 | TRBV6-5 | TRBD1
CSATRLAGGTYQETQYF | TGCAGCGCCACCCGACTAGCGGGAGGTACTTACCAAGAGACCCAGTACTTC | . | TRBJ2-5 | TRBV29-1 | TRBD2
CASSQRDGEQYF | TGTGCCAGCAGCCAGCGGGATGGGGAGCAGTACTTC | . | TRBJ2-7 | TRBV5-6 | TRBD2
CAWSVLRGSGETQYF | TGTGCCTGGAGTGTACTACGGGGGAGCGGAGAGACCCAGTACTTC | once | TRBJ2-5 | TRBV30 | .
CASRGPGSTDTQYF | TGTGCCAGCAGAGGTCCGGGTAGCACAGATACGCAGTATTTT | . | TRBJ2-3 | TRBV2 | .
CSVVTQGESYGYTF | TGCAGCGTTGTAACGCAGGGGGAGAGCTATGGCTACACCTTC | . | TRBJ1-2 | TRBV29-1 | TRBD1
CASSDSDTMGTEAFF | TGTGCCAGCAGTGATTCGGACACAATGGGGACTGAAGCTTTCTTT | once | TRBJ1-1 | TRBV6-1 | .
CASSALQGSGANVLTF | TGTGCCAGTAGTGCCTTACAGGGCTCTGGGGCCAACGTCCTGACTTTC | . | TRBJ2-6 | TRBV19 | .
CASSGLAGGYNEQFF | TGTGCCAGCAGTGGCCTGGCGGGGGGCTACAATGAGCAGTTCTTC | . | TRBJ2-1 | TRBV27 | TRBD2
CASSQDLLETGELFF | TGCGCCAGCAGCCAAGACCTCCTGGAGACCGGGGAGCTGTTTTTT | . | TRBJ2-2 | TRBV4-1 | .
CASRPAGGLPGDTQYF | TGTGCCAGCAGACCAGCGGGAGGGCTGCCGGGGGATACGCAGTATTTT | . | TRBJ2-3 | TRBV7-6 | TRBD2
CASSFGLAGGHGELFF | TGTGCCAGCAGTTTTGGACTAGCGGGAGGGCACGGGGAGCTGTTTTTT | . | TRBJ2-2 | TRBV5-6 | TRBD2
CASSLIGGGNTIYF | TGTGCCAGCAGCTTAATAGGCGGTGGAAACACCATATATTTT | once | TRBJ1-3 | TRBV7-8 | .
CASSQGRTLSTGELFF | TGTGCCAGCAGTCAGGGCCGGACACTCAGCACCGGGGAGCTGTTTTTT | . | TRBJ2-2 | TRBV11-2 | .
CASSKTGQGNAQYF | TGTGCCAGTAGTAAGACGGGACAGGGCAACGCGCAGTACTTC | . | TRBJ2-7 | TRBV19 | TRBD1
CASSLKREAVYEQYF | TGTGCCAGCAGCTTAAAGCGGGAGGCCGTCTACGAGCAGTACTTC | . | TRBJ2-7 | TRBV7-8 | TRBD2